This is a list of T cell receptor beta chains from one sample in a study of T cell repertoires in aging, cancer and after chemotherapy. MiXCR was run by TCRdb on the multiplex PCR reads, yielding one entry per CDR3 protein. The repertoire holds about 1,800 distinct CDR3 sequences, with more than 25% as singletons. The sample taken for sequencing was blood. The receptors were sampled from a human donor with a blood cancer. Each CDR3 is given with its conserved first and last residue. The D gene is left open where the match is weak. Rows may omit the clone size; those that give it use once, few, many or a size class.

clone size	J gene	V gene	D gene	CDR3 DNA	CDR3 protein
NA	TRBJ2-7	TRBV5-1	TRBD1	TGTGCCAGCAGCCCGGACAGGGGGCTCTCCTACGAGCAGTACTTC	CASSPDRGLSYEQYF
NA	TRBJ1-1	TRBV6-5	NA	TGTGCCAGCAGTTACTCGGTAAACACTGAAGCTTTCTTT	CASSYSVNTEAFF
medium-sized	TRBJ2-7	TRBV18	NA	TGTGCCAGCTCACCACAGGCGGGCTCCTACGAGCAGTACTTC	CASSPQAGSYEQYF
few	TRBJ2-7	TRBV6-5	NA	TGTGCCAGCAGTTTACTTCAAGGGAACTACGAGCAGTACTTC	CASSLLQGNYEQYF
NA	TRBJ2-3	TRBV12-3/TRBV12-4	NA	TGTGCCAGCAGCTTAGCCGGCGTCCCAGGCACGCAGTATTTT	CASSLAGVPGTQYF
NA	TRBJ2-1	TRBV5-4	NA	TGTGCCAGCAGCGTCCTGGGGACGGAGGGAGGTGAGCAGTTCTTC	CASSVLGTEGGEQFF
NA	TRBJ1-4	TRBV20-1	NA	TGCAGTGCTAGAGATCAAGGCGTTTTTGTCAGGGAAAAACTGTTTTTT	CSARDQGVFVREKLFF
NA	TRBJ2-7	TRBV30	TRBD1	TGTGCCTGGAGAGGTAGGGGACAGGGACCCTACGAGCAGTACTTC	CAWRGRGQGPYEQYF
medium-sized	TRBJ2-2	TRBV6-5	NA	TGTGCCAGCAGTTACTTCCGCGGGGATCAGGACGGGGAGCTGTTTTTT	CASSYFRGDQDGELFF
NA	TRBJ1-6	TRBV5-1	NA	TGCGCCAGCAGCTTGGAGGTCAGCACCTATAATTCACCCCTCCACTTT	CASSLEVSTYNSPLHF
NA	TRBJ2-7	TRBV6-1	NA	TGTGCCAGCAGTTACTCGACAGGGGAGGGACACGAGCAGTACTTC	CASSYSTGEGHEQYF
medium-sized	TRBJ1-1	TRBV29-1	TRBD1	TGCAGCGTTACCGGGACAGAAACTGAAGCTTTCTTT	CSVTGTETEAFF
NA	TRBJ2-7	TRBV6-4	NA	TGTTCCAGCAGTGAAGGGACGACCTACGAGCAGTACTTC	CSSSEGTTYEQYF
NA	TRBJ2-7	TRBV14	TRBD1	TGTGCCAGCAGCCAAGTAGGGACAGGGGGCGGTTGGATCTCGTTCGAGCAGTACTTC	CASSQVGTGGGWISFEQYF
NA	TRBJ1-3	TRBV19	TRBD1	TGTGCCAGTAGTGTACAGGGGGACGGAAACACCATATATTTT	CASSVQGDGNTIYF
NA	TRBJ2-3	TRBV5-4	NA	TGTGCCAGAAGCTTGGTTGGGGCATCAAGGGCAGATACGCAGTATTTT	CARSLVGASRADTQYF
NA	TRBJ1-2	TRBV6-2/TRBV6-3	NA	TGTGCCAGCAGAACCCGGGGCTTCCTTCATGGCTACACCTTC	CASRTRGFLHGYTF
NA	TRBJ1-5	TRBV12-3/TRBV12-4	NA	TGTGCCAGCAGTTTCGGGGATCAGCCCCAGCATTTT	CASSFGDQPQHF
NA	TRBJ2-1	TRBV6-5	NA	TGTGCCAGCAGTGAAGGAGGGAATGAGCAGTTCTTC	CASSEGGNEQFF
few	TRBJ1-6	TRBV5-1	NA	TGCGCCAGCAGCCCTACAGGGATATTCTCACCCCTCCACTTT	CASSPTGIFSPLHF
NA	TRBJ2-2	TRBV6-5	TRBD1	TGTGCCAGCAGTACGACAGGGGTACCCGGGGAGCTGTTTTTT	CASSTTGVPGELFF
NA	TRBJ2-2	TRBV6-5	TRBD1	TGTGCCAGCAGTTGGACAGGGGGCACCGGGGAGCTGTTTTTT	CASSWTGGTGELFF
NA	TRBJ1-5	TRBV6-5	TRBD1	TGTGCCAGCAGTTACGGGACGGAGGCGTGGGACAGGGGGGATCAGCCCCAGCATTTT	CASSYGTEAWDRGDQPQHF
NA	TRBJ2-7	TRBV7-9	TRBD2	TGTGCCAGCAGCCCCCCGCTAGCGGGGGACCCATACGAGCAGTACTTC	CASSPPLAGDPYEQYF
NA	TRBJ2-7	TRBV9	NA	TGTGCCAGCAGCTATTCGGGGGGCTCGGACGAGCAGTACTTC	CASSYSGGSDEQYF
NA	TRBJ2-1	TRBV11-1	TRBD2	TGTGCCAGCAGCTTCGGACTAGTTCGAATCCCAGTTAATGAGCAGTTCTTC	CASSFGLVRIPVNEQFF
NA	TRBJ2-1	TRBV20-1	NA	TGCAGTGCTAGTTTTGGCGTATATGAGCAGTTCTTC	CSASFGVYEQFF
few	TRBJ2-1	TRBV10-3	TRBD1	TGTGCCATCAGTGGGGGGACAGGGGGTATCAATGAGCAGTTCTTC	CAISGGTGGINEQFF
few	TRBJ2-7	TRBV6-1	NA	TGTGCCAGCAGTGAAGGGACGACCTACGAGCAGTACTTC	CASSEGTTYEQYF
NA	TRBJ2-5	TRBV20-1	NA	TGCAGTGCTAGACAGGCTGGGGAGACCCAGTACTTC	CSARQAGETQYF
large	TRBJ1-2	TRBV15	TRBD1	TGTGCCACCAGCGCGACAGGGGCGGGCTATGGCTACACCTTC	CATSATGAGYGYTF
NA	TRBJ1-6	TRBV5-4	NA	TGTGCCAGCAGCTTGCAGCCTAATAATTCACCCCTCCACTTT	CASSLQPNNSPLHF
medium-sized	TRBJ2-7	TRBV5-4	TRBD2	TGTGCCAGCAGCCCGGGACTAGACAGGCTGTACTTC	CASSPGLDRLYF
few	TRBJ2-7	TRBV6-2/TRBV6-3	NA	TGTGCCAGCAGTTACCCGGCAGGGTTTGGCGGCTACGAGCAGTACTTC	CASSYPAGFGGYEQYF
NA	TRBJ1-5	TRBV6-5	NA	TGTGCCAGCAGTTACGGGATTGGGTCGAGTCAGCCCCAGCATTTT	CASSYGIGSSQPQHF
NA	TRBJ1-5	TRBV6-1	NA	TGTGCCAGCAGTCGAAAGGGGGATTGGTTCAATCAGCCCCAGCATTTT	CASSRKGDWFNQPQHF
NA	TRBJ2-2	TRBV13	TRBD1	TGTGCCAGCAGCTTAGGCCCGGACAGGGGCGCCGTCGGGGAGCTGTTTTTT	CASSLGPDRGAVGELFF
NA	TRBJ2-5	TRBV27	TRBD2	TGTGCCAGCAGTCCCCATGGGGCGGGAGTACAAGAGACCCAGTACTTC	CASSPHGAGVQETQYF
NA	TRBJ1-2	TRBV2	NA	TGTGCCAGCAGGAAGACGACGACCTATGGCTACACCTTC	CASRKTTTYGYTF
few	TRBJ2-7	TRBV27	TRBD1	TGTGCCAGCAGACCAGGGACAGACCCTTCCTACGAGCAGTACTTC	CASRPGTDPSYEQYF
medium-sized	TRBJ2-7	TRBV6-6	NA	TGTGCCAGCAGTACGGGAGCCTACGAGCAGTACTTC	CASSTGAYEQYF
NA	TRBJ2-1	TRBV4-2	NA	TGTGCCAGCAGCCAAATGGACATAGTCAATGAGCAGTTCTTC	CASSQMDIVNEQFF
medium-sized	TRBJ2-5	TRBV30	NA	TGTGCCAGCCATAGCGATGGCGAGACCCAGTACTTC	CASHSDGETQYF
few	TRBJ1-6	TRBV19	NA	TGTGCCAGTACCAGTCCGGGACGGGTGAATTCACCCCTCCACTTT	CASTSPGRVNSPLHF
NA	TRBJ1-4	TRBV20-1	NA	TGCAGTGCTTACCTCTCAGGAGGTGAAAAACTGTTTTTT	CSAYLSGGEKLFF
NA	TRBJ2-1	TRBV6-5	NA	TGTGCCAGCAGTGCGTTACAGGGCCCCAATGAGCAGTTCTTC	CASSALQGPNEQFF
NA	TRBJ2-7	TRBV6-5	TRBD1	TGTGCCAGCAGTTACGGGGTGGGACAGGGGATTCTCGAGCAGTACTTC	CASSYGVGQGILEQYF
NA	TRBJ1-3	TRBV27	NA	TGTGCCAGCAGACAGGTTCCGGCCCTTGGCCCCATATATTTT	CASRQVPALGPIYF
medium-sized	TRBJ1-2	TRBV12-3/TRBV12-4	NA	TGTGCCAGCAGGATAACAGCGGATGGCTACACCTTC	CASRITADGYTF